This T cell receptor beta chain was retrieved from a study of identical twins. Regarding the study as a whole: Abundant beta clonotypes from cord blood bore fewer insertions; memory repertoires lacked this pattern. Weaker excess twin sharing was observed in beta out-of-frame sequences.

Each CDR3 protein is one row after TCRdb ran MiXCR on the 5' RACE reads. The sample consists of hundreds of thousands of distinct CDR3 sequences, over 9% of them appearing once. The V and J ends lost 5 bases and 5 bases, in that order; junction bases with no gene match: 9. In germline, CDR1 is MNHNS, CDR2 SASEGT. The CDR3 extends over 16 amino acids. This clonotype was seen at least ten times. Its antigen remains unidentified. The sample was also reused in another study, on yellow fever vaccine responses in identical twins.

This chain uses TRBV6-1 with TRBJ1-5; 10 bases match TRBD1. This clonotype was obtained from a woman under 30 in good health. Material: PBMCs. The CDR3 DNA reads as TGTGCCAGCAGTAAGGGACAGGGGCTCTCGGATCAGCCCCAGCATTTT. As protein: CASSKGQGLSDQPQHF.